The present T cell receptor (beta chain) was sequenced within a study of CXCR3-negative and CXCR3-positive naive CD8 T cells (dated by TCRdb to between 2017 and 2020). For context, the study as a whole: In total, some 130 million TRB reads were obtained, or roughly 1.5 +/- 0.3 million reads per library. The diversity and physicochemical repertoire analyses included approximately ten donors pooled from two independent experiments. Naive subsets from about 5 donors and memory cells from 3 donors were included in the TRBV-TRBJ cluster analysis. The paper's findings and limits, for the study overall: TRBV-TRBJ usage was similar between naive CXCR3-negative and CXCR3-positive cells from the same donor, while memory cells showed distinct patterns. Compared with CXCR3-negative naive cells, CXCR3-positive naive cells had TRB CDR3s with higher hydrophobicity (lower Kidera factor 4), lower energy, and higher strength and volume indices. Because surface CD5, which has been linked to self-reactivity in mice, was comparable between naive subsets, TCR interaction strength was also inferred from TRB CDR3 physicochemical properties. Both naive subsets had comparably high repertoire diversity, while memory CD8+ T cells had much lower repertoire diversity. Freshly isolated PBMCs were used for most assays because CXCR3 expression went down partially after cryopreservation.

The CDR3 runs 14 amino acids, cysteine and phenylalanine included. Only the protein sequence is given. As encoded in the germline V gene, CDR1 is SGHNT while CDR2 is YENEEA. For every CD8+ T cell subset, hundreds of thousands of cells were flow-sorted straight into RLT lysis buffer, and each subset was sorted in triplicate. To keep memory contaminants out, a stringent definition of naive CD8+ T cells was applied: CD45RO-CCR7+CD27+CD95-. Using standard density gradient centrifugation, peripheral blood mononuclear cells were isolated from buffy coats. A FACSAria III was used to flow-sort naive CD8+ T cells into CXCR3-negative and CXCR3-positive populations. An RNeasy Mini Kit was used to extract total RNA from the sorted cells. The run used a NextSeq 550. The Human TCR Profiling Kit (MiLaboratory) was used to prepare UMI-labeled 5' RACE TRB cDNA libraries. The full amount of extracted RNA was used for cDNA synthesis, and the full amount of resulting cDNA was used for PCR amplification. Libraries were prepared in parallel with an identical number of PCR cycles. As for how the authors treated the data: About 54,000 +/- 9,700 unique UMI-labeled TRB cDNA molecules per library were extracted with MIGEC and MiXCR, with at least two reads per UMI required. On average, each library contained about 40,000 +/- 10,000 functional in-frame TRB CDR3 nucleotide clonotypes without stop codons. After downsampling to 5000 UMI-labeled TRB molecules per sample, diversity metrics such as normalized Shannon-Wiener and Chao1 were calculated in VDJtools. For the central five CDR3 residues, VDJtools calculated physicochemical properties weighted by clonotype size, namely interaction energy, strength, volume and Kidera factor 4. Each entry corresponds to one CDR3 protein sequence from reads that TCRdb reprocessed, and DNA is not given. These V and J calls are TCRdb output, not the study's own analysis. The sample's clone listing holds over 50,000 distinct CDR3 sequences. The ten largest clonotypes hold around 0.8% of the sample.

As concerns this clonotype: Its antigen is not yet known.

Sequencing was performed on naive CXCR3+ CD8+ T cells from blood. Read against the paper, the sample's cell subset or site label means: CD45RO-CCR7+CD27+CD95- naive CD8+ T cells expressing CXCR3 (TNR3+). The chain is made from TRBV11-3 and TRBJ2-7; TCRdb returns TRBD1, unconfirmable since there is no DNA. The clonotype originates from a human donor in good health. Some clones in this sample may be carry-over from other donors' samples. Here the CDR3 is given as CASSLGQGTYEQYF.